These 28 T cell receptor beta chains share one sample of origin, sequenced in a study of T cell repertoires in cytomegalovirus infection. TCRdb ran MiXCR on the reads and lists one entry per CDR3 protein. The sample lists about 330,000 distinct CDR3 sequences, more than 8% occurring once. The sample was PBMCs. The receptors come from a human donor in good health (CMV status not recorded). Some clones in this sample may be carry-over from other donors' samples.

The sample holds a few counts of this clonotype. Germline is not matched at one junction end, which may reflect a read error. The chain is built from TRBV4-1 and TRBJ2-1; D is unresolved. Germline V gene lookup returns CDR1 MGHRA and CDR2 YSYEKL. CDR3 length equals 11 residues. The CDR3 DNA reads TGTGCCAGCAGCCAACCACCGGAGCAGTTCTTC. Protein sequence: CASSQPPEQFF.

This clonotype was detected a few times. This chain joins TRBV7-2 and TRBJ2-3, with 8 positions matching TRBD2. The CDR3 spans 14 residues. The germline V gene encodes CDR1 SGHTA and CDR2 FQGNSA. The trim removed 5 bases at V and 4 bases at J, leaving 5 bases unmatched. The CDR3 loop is CASSPGGGADTQYF. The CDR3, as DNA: TGTGCCAGCAGCCCCGGGGGGGGCGCAGATACGCAGTATTTT.

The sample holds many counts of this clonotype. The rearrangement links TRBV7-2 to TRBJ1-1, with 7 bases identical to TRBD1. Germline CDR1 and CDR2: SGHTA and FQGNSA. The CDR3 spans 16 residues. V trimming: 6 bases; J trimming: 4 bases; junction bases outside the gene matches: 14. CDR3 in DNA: TGTGCCAGCAGTCGTACAGGGGCTGCGCTGCGCACTGAAGCTTTCTTT. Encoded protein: CASSRTGAALRTEAFF.

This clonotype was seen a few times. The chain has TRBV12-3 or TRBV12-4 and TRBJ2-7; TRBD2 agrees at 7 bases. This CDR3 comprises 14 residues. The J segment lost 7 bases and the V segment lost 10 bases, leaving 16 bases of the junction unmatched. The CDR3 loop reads CATGESGDLREQYF. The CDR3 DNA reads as TGTGCCACCGGAGAGAGCGGGGACCTTCGGGAGCAGTACTTC.

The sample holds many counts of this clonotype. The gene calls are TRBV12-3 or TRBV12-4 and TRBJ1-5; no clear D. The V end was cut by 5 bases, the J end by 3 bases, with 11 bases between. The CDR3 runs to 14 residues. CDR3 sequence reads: CASSARWLNQPQHF. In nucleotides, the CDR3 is TGTGCCAGCAGTGCTCGGTGGCTCAATCAGCCCCAGCATTTT.

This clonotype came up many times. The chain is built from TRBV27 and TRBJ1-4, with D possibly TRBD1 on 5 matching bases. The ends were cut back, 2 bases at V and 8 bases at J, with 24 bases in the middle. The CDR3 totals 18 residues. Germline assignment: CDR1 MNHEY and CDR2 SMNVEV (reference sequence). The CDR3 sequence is CASSLKLSGTLKGEKLFF. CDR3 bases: TGTGCCAGCAGTTTAAAACTGTCAGGGACGCTTAAAGGCGAAAAACTGTTTTTT.

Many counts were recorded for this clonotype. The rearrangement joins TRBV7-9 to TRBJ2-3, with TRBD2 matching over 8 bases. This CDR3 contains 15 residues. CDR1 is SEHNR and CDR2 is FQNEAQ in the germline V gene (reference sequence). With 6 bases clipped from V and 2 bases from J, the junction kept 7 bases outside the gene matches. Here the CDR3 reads CASSPAGAFTDTQYF. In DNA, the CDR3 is TGTGCCAGCAGTCCAGCGGGGGCCTTCACAGATACGCAGTATTTT.

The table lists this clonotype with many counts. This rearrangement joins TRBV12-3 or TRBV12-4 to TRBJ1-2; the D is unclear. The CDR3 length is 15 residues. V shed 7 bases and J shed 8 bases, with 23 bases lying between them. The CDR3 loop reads CASNPDGIASYGYTF. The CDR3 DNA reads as TGTGCCAGCAACCCGGACGGTATAGCATCCTACGGCTACACCTTC.

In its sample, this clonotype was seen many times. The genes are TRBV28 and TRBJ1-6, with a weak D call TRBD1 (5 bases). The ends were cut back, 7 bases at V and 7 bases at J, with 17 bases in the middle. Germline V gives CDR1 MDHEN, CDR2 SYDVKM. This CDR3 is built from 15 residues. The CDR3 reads CASIRGWEANSPLHF. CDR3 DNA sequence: TGTGCCAGCATTAGGGGTTGGGAAGCGAATTCACCCCTCCACTTT.

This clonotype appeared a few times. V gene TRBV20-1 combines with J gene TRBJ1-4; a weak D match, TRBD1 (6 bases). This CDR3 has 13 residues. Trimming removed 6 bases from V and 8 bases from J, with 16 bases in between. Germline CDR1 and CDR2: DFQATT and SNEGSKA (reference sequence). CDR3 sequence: CSANGGLPEKLFF. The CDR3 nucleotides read TGCAGTGCCAATGGGGGCTTACCCGAAAAACTGTTTTTT.

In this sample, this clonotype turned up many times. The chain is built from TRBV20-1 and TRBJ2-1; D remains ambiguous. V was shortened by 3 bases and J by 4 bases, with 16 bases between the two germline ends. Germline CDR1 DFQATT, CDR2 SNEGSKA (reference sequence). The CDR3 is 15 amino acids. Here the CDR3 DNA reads TGCAGTGCTAGGATACCCAAGACGGTGTACAATGAGCAGTTCTTC. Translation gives CSARIPKTVYNEQFF.

The CDR3 DNA reads as TGTGCCAGCAGCGTAGAGCTACGAGCCGGGGGGAGCGAGCAGTACTTC. Its protein is CASSVELRAGGSEQYF. V usage is TRBV9 and J usage is TRBJ2-7; 7 nucleotides agree with TRBD2. CDR3 length: 16 amino acids. V gave up 0 bases and J gave up 6 bases; unmatched junction bases: 12. Germline V lookup: CDR1 SGDLS, CDR2 YYNGEE.

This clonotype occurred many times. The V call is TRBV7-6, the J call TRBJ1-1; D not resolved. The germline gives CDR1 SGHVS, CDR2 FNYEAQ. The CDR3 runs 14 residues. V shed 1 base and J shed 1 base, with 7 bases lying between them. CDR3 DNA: TGTGCCAGCAGCTTAGTGGGTCAGAACACTGAAGCTTTCTTT. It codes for CASSLVGQNTEAFF.

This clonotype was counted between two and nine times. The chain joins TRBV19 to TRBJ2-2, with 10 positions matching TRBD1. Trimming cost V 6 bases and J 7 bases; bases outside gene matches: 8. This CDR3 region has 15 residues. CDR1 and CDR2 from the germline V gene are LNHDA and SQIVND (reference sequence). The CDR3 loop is CASRQGQGTGGELFF. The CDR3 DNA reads TGTGCCAGTAGGCAGGGACAGGGGACGGGCGGGGAGCTGTTTTTT. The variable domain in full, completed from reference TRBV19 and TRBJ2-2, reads DGGITQSPKYLFRKEGQNVTLSCEQNLNHDAMYWYRQDPGQGLRLIYYSQIVNDFQKGDIAEGYSVSREKKESFPLTVTSAQKNPTAFYLCASRQGQGTGGELFFGEGSRLTVL.

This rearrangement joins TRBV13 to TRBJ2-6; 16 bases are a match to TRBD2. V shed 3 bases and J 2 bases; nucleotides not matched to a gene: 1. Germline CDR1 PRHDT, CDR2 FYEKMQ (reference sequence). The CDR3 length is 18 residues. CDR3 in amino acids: CASSLGTSGGAGANVLTF. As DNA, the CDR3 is TGTGCCAGCAGCTTGGGGACTAGCGGGGGGGCTGGGGCCAACGTCCTGACTTTC.

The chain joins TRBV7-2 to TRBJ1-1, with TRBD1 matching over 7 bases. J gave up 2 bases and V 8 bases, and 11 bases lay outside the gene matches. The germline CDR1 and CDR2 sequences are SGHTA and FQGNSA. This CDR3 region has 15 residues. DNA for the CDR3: TGTGCCAGCCGGCGGAGGACAGGCTTAAACACTGAAGCTTTCTTT. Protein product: CASRRRTGLNTEAFF. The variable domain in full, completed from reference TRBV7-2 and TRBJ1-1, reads GAGVSQSPSNKVTEKGKDVELRCDPISGHTALYWYRQSLGQGLEFLIYFQGNSAPDKSGLPSDRFSAERTGGSVSTLTIQRTQQEDSAVYLCASRRRTGLNTEAFFGQGTRLTVV.

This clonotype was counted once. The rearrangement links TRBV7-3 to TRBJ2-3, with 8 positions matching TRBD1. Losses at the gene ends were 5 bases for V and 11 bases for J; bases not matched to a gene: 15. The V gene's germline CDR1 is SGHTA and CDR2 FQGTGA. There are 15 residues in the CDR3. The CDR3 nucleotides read TGTGCCAGCAGCCCCCCCGGGACAGGTCGGAAGTGGCAGTATTTT. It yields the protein CASSPPGTGRKWQYF.

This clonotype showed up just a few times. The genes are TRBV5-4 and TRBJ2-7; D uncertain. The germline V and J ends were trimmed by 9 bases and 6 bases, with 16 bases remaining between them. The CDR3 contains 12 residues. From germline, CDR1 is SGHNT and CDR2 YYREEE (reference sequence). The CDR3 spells CATQSTHGEQYF. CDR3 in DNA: TGTGCCACCCAGTCTACCCACGGCGAGCAGTACTTC.

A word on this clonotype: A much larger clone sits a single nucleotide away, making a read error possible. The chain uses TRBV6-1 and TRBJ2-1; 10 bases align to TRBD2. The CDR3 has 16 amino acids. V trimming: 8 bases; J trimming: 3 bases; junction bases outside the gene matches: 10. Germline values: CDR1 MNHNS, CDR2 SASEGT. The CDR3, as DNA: TGTGCCAGCGGAAAAAGAGCGGGGGGGCTCTACAATGAGCAGTTCTTC. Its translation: CASGKRAGGLYNEQFF.

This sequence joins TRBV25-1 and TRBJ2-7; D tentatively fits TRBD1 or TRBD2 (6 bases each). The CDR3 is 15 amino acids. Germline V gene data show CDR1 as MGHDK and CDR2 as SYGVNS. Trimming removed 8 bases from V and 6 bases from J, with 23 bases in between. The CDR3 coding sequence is TGTGCCAGCTCACTCGGGGGCCAGGTACTGCGCGAGCAGTACTTC. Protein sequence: CASSLGGQVLREQYF.

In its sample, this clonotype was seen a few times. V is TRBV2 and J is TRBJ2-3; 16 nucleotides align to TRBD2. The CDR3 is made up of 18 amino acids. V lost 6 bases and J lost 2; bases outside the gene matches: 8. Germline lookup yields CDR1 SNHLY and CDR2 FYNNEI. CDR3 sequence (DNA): TGTGCCAGCAGAATGGGACTAGCGGGGGGGCCGACCACAGATACGCAGTATTTT. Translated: CASRMGLAGGPTTDTQYF.

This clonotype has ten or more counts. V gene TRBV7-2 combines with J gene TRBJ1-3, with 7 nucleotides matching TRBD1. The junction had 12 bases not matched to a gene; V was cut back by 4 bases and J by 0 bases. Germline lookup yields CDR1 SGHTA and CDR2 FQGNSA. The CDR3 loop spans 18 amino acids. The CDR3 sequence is CASSSMGTATFSGNTIYF. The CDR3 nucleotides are TGTGCCAGCAGCTCGATGGGGACAGCAACCTTCTCTGGAAACACCATATATTTT. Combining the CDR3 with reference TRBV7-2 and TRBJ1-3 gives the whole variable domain GAGVSQSPSNKVTEKGKDVELRCDPISGHTALYWYRQSLGQGLEFLIYFQGNSAPDKSGLPSDRFSAERTGGSVSTLTIQRTQQEDSAVYLCASSSMGTATFSGNTIYFGEGSWLTVV.

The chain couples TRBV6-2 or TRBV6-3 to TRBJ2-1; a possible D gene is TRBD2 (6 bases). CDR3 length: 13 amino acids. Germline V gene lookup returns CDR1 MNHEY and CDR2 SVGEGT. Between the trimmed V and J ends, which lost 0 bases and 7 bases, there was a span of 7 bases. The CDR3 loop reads CASSYSGLNEQFF. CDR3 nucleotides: TGTGCCAGCAGTTACTCGGGACTGAATGAGCAGTTCTTC.

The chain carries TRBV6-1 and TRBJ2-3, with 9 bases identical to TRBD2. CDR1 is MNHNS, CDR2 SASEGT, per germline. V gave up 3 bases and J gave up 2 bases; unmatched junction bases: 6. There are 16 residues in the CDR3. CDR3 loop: CASSDQAGGTTDTQYF. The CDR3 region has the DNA TGTGCCAGCAGTGATCAAGCGGGAGGTACCACAGATACGCAGTATTTT.

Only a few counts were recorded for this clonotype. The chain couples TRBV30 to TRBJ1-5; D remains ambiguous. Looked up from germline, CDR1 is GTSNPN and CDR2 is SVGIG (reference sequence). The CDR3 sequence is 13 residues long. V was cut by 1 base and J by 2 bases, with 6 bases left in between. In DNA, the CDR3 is TGTGCCTGGAGTGATAGGGGCAATCAGCCCCAGCATTTT. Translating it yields CAWSDRGNQPQHF.

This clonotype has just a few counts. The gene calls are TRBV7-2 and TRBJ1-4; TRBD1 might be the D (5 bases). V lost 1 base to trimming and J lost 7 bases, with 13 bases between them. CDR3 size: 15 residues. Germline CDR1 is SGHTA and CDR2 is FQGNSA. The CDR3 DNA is TGTGCCAGCAGCTTAGAGGGACGCCCCGGTGAAAAACTGTTTTTT. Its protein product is CASSLEGRPGEKLFF.

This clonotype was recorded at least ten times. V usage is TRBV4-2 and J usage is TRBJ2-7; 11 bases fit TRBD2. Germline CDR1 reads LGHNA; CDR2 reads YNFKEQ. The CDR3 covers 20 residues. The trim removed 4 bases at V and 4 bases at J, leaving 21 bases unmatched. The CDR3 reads CASSRHIAGGRQTAGYEQYF. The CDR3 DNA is TGTGCCAGCAGCCGTCATATAGCGGGAGGGCGACAAACGGCCGGATACGAGCAGTACTTC.

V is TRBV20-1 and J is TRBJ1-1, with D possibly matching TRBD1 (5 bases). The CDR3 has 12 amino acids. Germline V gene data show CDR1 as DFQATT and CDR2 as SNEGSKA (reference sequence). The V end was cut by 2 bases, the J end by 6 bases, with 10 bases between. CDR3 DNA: TGCAGTGCTAGAAGGGACGTCCCTGAAGCTTTCTTT. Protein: CSARRDVPEAFF.